The text below deals with one T cell receptor (beta chain). The data were taken from a study of control samples from healthy donors and cancer patients. Sequencing used immunoSEQ multiplex PCR; TCRdb keeps in-frame clones, though not all of them. The sample yields 250,000 to 300,000 clones, 82% seen once. J lost 8 bases, V lost 5 bases, and 8 bases had no gene match. Germline CDR1 and CDR2: LNHDA and SQIVND (reference sequence). This CDR3 is built from 14 residues. V and J are TRBV19 and TRBJ2-4; 8 bases align to TRBD1. Input material: PBMCs. The clonotype originates from a woman aged 60-70 years with lung cancer. CDR3 region: CASSQTGALDIQYF. CDR3 bases: TGTGCCAGTAGTCAGACAGGGGCGTTGGACATTCAGTACTTC.